This T cell receptor beta chain was captured in a study of OX40 agonist ivuxolimab in advanced cancers. The overall study: Patients were infused with ivuxolimab every 2 weeks at 0.01 to 10 mg/kg. Study-level results: Researchers report that CD8+ T cells had, on average, more expanded clones than CD4+.

On this clone: Its antigen is undetermined.

Sequencing used immunoSEQ multiplex PCR; TCRdb keeps in-frame clones, though not all of them. Of some 30,000 clones listed, roughly 89% are singletons. Germline CDR1 MGHRA, CDR2 YSYEKL. The CDR3 is 14 residues long. V shed 4 bases and J 5 bases; nucleotides not matched to a gene: 3. Autoimmune disease history or systemic immunosuppression was exclusionary. The sequenced sample was CD4+ or CD8+ T cells sorted from blood, obtained in a trial of the OX40 agonist ivuxolimab. The V call is TRBV4-1, the J call TRBJ2-3, with 10 bases identical to TRBD1. The sequence came from an adult with an advanced solid tumor such as melanoma, head and neck, liver or kidney cancer. The CDR3, as DNA: TGCGCCAGCAGCCCCAGGACAGGGGGAGATACGCAGTATTTT. The encoded protein is CASSPRTGGDTQYF.